The 23 T cell receptor beta chains given below trace back to one sample, sequenced in a study of shared clonotypes between healthy human individuals (TCRdb year 2020). Receptor libraries were prepared by the immunoSEQ multiplex PCR assay. TCRdb holds this immuneACCESS table with in-frame rearrangements only. Some clones are missing; in checked studies, unresolved V genes explain under half, and the rest has no known cause. The sample data list approximately 940,000 clones, and over 75% of these were observed just once. The ten largest clonotypes hold approximately 1.5% of the sample. The sample consisted of memory CD4+ T cells sorted from blood. The sample's cell subset or site label is to be understood as: CD45RA-negative fraction. Receptor source: a man aged 18-30 years in good health.

The chain couples TRBV5-6 to TRBJ2-3, with D maybe TRBD1 (5 bases). This CDR3 has 15 residues. The V gene lost 0 bases and the J gene lost 3 bases, with 11 bases spanning the gap. Germline values: CDR1 SGHDT, CDR2 YYEEEE. In DNA form, the CDR3 reads TGTGCCAGCAGCTTGGCTGCAGGGTCGACAGATACGCAGTATTTT. Its protein product is CASSLAAGSTDTQYF.

The rearrangement joins TRBV19 to TRBJ2-5, with D unresolved. The CDR3 is made up of 13 amino acids. Trimming removed 4 bases at V and 4 bases at J, with 10 bases between. The germline V gene has CDR1 LNHDA and CDR2 SQIVND (reference sequence). CDR3 protein: CASSKAVSETQYF. The CDR3, as DNA: TGTGCCAGTAGTAAGGCGGTTTCAGAGACCCAGTACTTC.

The chain combines TRBV18 with TRBJ2-7; D is undetermined. From germline, CDR1 is KGHSH and CDR2 LQKENI. This CDR3 spans 14 amino acids. V was cut by 3 bases and J by 3 bases, with 12 bases left in between. CDR3 loop: CASSPGLDLYEQYF. CDR3 nucleotide sequence: TGTGCCAGCTCACCTGGCCTGGACCTCTACGAGCAGTACTTC. Full variable domain (missing parts from reference TRBV18 and TRBJ2-7): NAGVMQNPRHLVRRRGQEARLRCSPMKGHSHVYWYRQLPEEGLKFMVYLQKENIIDESGMPKERFSAEFPKEGPSILRIQQVVRGDSAAYFCASSPGLDLYEQYFGPGTRLTVT.

On this clone itself: Other DNA sequences from this sample encode an identical CDR3 as well. V and J are TRBV7-3 and TRBJ1-2; 8 bases fit TRBD1. CDR1 is SGHTA and CDR2 is FQGTGA in the germline V gene. The ends lost 5 bases at V and 5 bases at J; junction bases unmatched: 7. This CDR3 has 14 residues. CDR3 DNA sequence: TGTGCCAGCAGCCCAGGGCAGGGGGCTTATGGCTACACCTTC. Protein: CASSPGQGAYGYTF. Full variable domain (outside the CDR3, taken from reference TRBV7-3 and TRBJ1-2): GAGVSQTPSNKVTEKGKYVELRCDPISGHTALYWYRQSLGQGPEFLIYFQGTGAADDSGLPNDRFFAVRPEGSVSTLKIQRTERGDSAVYLCASSPGQGAYGYTFGSGTRLTVV.

V gene TRBV11-2 combines with J gene TRBJ2-1; D remains ambiguous. CDR3 length: 11 amino acids. Trimming took off 5 bases at V and 8 bases at J, with 7 bases between the two ends. In germline, CDR1 is SGHAT, CDR2 FQNNGV. Written as DNA, the CDR3 is TGTGCCAGCAGCCCCCTAGATGAGCAGTTCTTC. Amino acids: CASSPLDEQFF. Using reference TRBV11-2 and TRBJ2-1 for the parts outside the CDR3, the full variable domain is EAGVAQSPRYKIIEKRQSVAFWCNPISGHATLYWYQQILGQGPKLLIQFQNNGVVDDSQLPKDRFSAERLKGVDSTLKIQPAKLEDSAVYLCASSPLDEQFFGPGTRLTVL.

In its sample, this clone was seen once. The rearrangement links TRBV28 to TRBJ2-7; no definite D call. V shed 8 bases and J shed 1 base, with 12 bases lying between them. This CDR3 is 13 amino acids long. Germline V gene lookup returns CDR1 MDHEN and CDR2 SYDVKM. The CDR3 spells CASCPGQSYEQYF. CDR3 in DNA: TGTGCCAGCTGCCCCGGGCAGTCCTACGAGCAGTACTTC.

The chain joins TRBV7-8 to TRBJ2-7; possibly TRBD2 for D (5 bases). The CDR3 spans 12 residues. V was cut by 5 bases and J by 4 bases, with 9 bases left in between. Germline CDR1 SGHVS, CDR2 FQNEAQ. The CDR3 nucleotides are TGTGCCAGCAGCATGACTACATACGAGCAGTACTTC. The encoded protein is CASSMTTYEQYF.

With regard to this clone: Distinct nucleotide sequences in the sample also encode this CDR3. The chain employs TRBV5-1 and TRBJ1-2; 7 positions match TRBD1. After removal of 0 bases from V and 2 bases from J, the junction contained 4 bases not matched to a gene. Germline V lookup: CDR1 SGHRS, CDR2 YFSETQ. The CDR3 loop spans 15 amino acids. For the CDR3, the DNA is TGCGCCAGCAGCTTGGATGGGACAGTCAACTATGGCTACACCTTC. This codes for CASSLDGTVNYGYTF. Full variable domain (rest looked up from reference TRBV5-1 and TRBJ1-2): KAGVTQTPRYLIKTRGQQVTLSCSPISGHRSVSWYQQTPGQGLQFLFEYFSETQRNKGNFPGRFSGRQFSNSRSEMNVSTLELGDSALYLCASSLDGTVNYGYTFGSGTRLTVV.

The J gene is TRBJ2-3, the V gene TRBV30; D is unresolved. The CDR3 loop spans 14 amino acids. Germline V lookup: CDR1 GTSNPN, CDR2 SVGIG (reference sequence). V was clipped by 0 bases and J by 3 bases, with 10 bases between them. The CDR3 spells CAWSVGSGTDTQYF. CDR3 bases: TGTGCCTGGAGTGTAGGGTCAGGAACAGATACGCAGTATTTT. Variable domain in full (rest from reference TRBV30 and TRBJ2-3): SQTIHQWPATLVQPVGSPLSLECTVEGTSNPNLYWYRQAAGRGLQLLFYSVGIGQISSEVPQNLSASRPQDRQFILSSKKLLLSDSGFYLCAWSVGSGTDTQYFGPGTRLTVL.

The V and J genes are TRBV5-4 and TRBJ2-2, with TRBD2 matching over 8 bases. Losses at the gene ends were 4 bases for V and 7 bases for J; bases not matched to a gene: 15. Germline loops: CDR1 SGHNT, CDR2 YYREEE (reference sequence). This CDR3 spans 17 amino acids. The CDR3 nucleotides read TGTGCCAGCAGCCCTGAAAGCGGGGGTAGATTGGGCGGGGAGCTGTTTTTT. It codes for CASSPESGGRLGGELFF. Filled out from reference TRBV5-4 and TRBJ2-2, the complete variable domain reads ETGVTQSPTHLIKTRGQQVTLRCSSQSGHNTVSWYQQALGQGPQFIFQYYREEENGRGNFPPRFSGLQFPNYSSELNVNALELDDSALYLCASSPESGGRLGGELFFGEGSRLTVL.

This sequence joins TRBV18 and TRBJ2-6; no firm D call. CDR1 is KGHSH and CDR2 is LQKENI in the germline V gene. The CDR3 runs to 15 residues. The ends were cut back, 3 bases at V and 4 bases at J, with 10 bases in the middle. The chain's CDR3 is CASSPPLTGANVLTF. The CDR3 DNA reads TGTGCCAGCTCACCGCCATTGACCGGGGCCAACGTCCTGACTTTC.

In its sample, this clone was seen many times. The chain is built from TRBV4-1 and TRBJ1-2, with D perhaps matching TRBD1 (5 bases). Trimming shortened V by 5 bases and J by 5 bases, and 18 bases separated the two germline ends. Germline CDR1 is MGHRA and CDR2 is YSYEKL. This CDR3 comprises 15 residues. The DNA for the CDR3 is TGCGCCAGCAGCGACTCCGCGGACACTACTTATGGCTACACCTTC. Protein sequence: CASSDSADTTYGYTF.

The chain uses TRBV5-4 and TRBJ2-5, with TRBD2 identical over 11 bases. V dropped 5 bases and J dropped 0; count of bases not matched to a gene: 9. This CDR3 contains 17 residues. Germline lookup yields CDR1 SGHNT and CDR2 YYREEE (reference sequence). As DNA, the CDR3 is TGTGCCAGCAGGTTCGGTGGGACTAGCGGTTACCAAGAGACCCAGTACTTC. It is translated as CASRFGGTSGYQETQYF.

Note on this clone: Other DNA sequences in this specimen translate into the identical CDR3. The chain employs TRBV5-6 and TRBJ2-1, with D possibly being TRBD1 (6 bases). The CDR3 length is 15 residues. The germline V and J ends were trimmed by 2 bases and 1 base, with 10 bases remaining between them. The germline CDR1 and CDR2 sequences are SGHDT and YYEEEE. The CDR3 region is CASSFGQGSYNEQFF. The CDR3 DNA reads as TGTGCCAGCAGCTTTGGCCAGGGGTCCTACAATGAGCAGTTCTTC. The full variable domain, completed using reference TRBV5-6 and TRBJ2-1, is DAGVTQSPTHLIKTRGQQVTLRCSPKSGHDTVSWYQQALGQGPQFIFQYYEEEERQRGNFPDRFSGHQFPNYSSELNVNALLLGDSALYLCASSFGQGSYNEQFFGPGTRLTVL.

The chain employs TRBV18 and TRBJ1-4; D is undetermined. The CDR3 loop spans 15 amino acids. Trimming left V 2 bases short and J 6 bases short, with 13 bases between. Per the germline V gene, CDR1 is KGHSH and CDR2 is LQKENI. This chain's CDR3 is CASSPRRVGDEKLFF. In DNA form, the CDR3 reads TGTGCCAGCTCACCAAGGAGGGTCGGCGATGAAAAACTGTTTTTT.

This clone was seen just once. The chain links TRBV18 to TRBJ1-1; tentative D call: TRBD1 (6 bases). CDR1 and CDR2 from the germline V gene are KGHSH and LQKENI. The CDR3 is 14 residues long. Trimming took 1 base from V and 4 from J, leaving 10 bases between them. For the CDR3, the DNA is TGTGCCAGCTCACCACAGGGGGAGGGCACTGAAGCTTTCTTT. Its protein is CASSPQGEGTEAFF.

This clone was seen a few times. The chain has TRBV19 and TRBJ1-5; tentative D call: TRBD1 (6 bases). CDR1 is LNHDA and CDR2 is SQIVND in the germline V gene (reference sequence). V lost 6 bases to trimming and J lost 4 bases, with 16 bases between them. This CDR3 has 15 residues. The CDR3 region is CASSLTRDTNQPQHF. Here the CDR3 DNA reads TGTGCCAGTAGCTTGACCCGGGACACAAATCAGCCCCAGCATTTT.

The chain is built from TRBV6-6 and TRBJ2-3, with 8 bases fitting TRBD1. The length of the CDR3 is 14 residues. Germline lookup yields CDR1 MNHNY and CDR2 SVGAGI (reference sequence). V trimming: 10 bases; J trimming: 2 bases; junction bases outside the gene matches: 8. The CDR3 reads CAISGGRDTDTQYF. CDR3 bases: TGTGCCATCTCAGGGGGCCGGGACACAGATACGCAGTATTTT.

This clone has only a few counts. V usage is TRBV6-5 and J usage is TRBJ1-6; D perhaps matches TRBD1 (6 bases). Germline V lookup: CDR1 MNHEY, CDR2 SVGAGI. This CDR3 is 12 amino acids long. V was cut by 5 bases and J by 14 bases, with 13 bases left in between. The CDR3: CASSRTDLALHF. As DNA, the CDR3 is TGTGCCAGCAGTCGGACAGACTTGGCCCTCCACTTT.

This clone was seen a handful of times. The chain couples TRBV10-1 to TRBJ1-3, with 7 positions matching TRBD1. The CDR3 is made up of 15 amino acids. V dropped 7 bases and J dropped 0; count of bases not matched to a gene: 6. Germline V CDR1 and CDR2: WNHNN, SYGVQD (reference sequence). The CDR3 loop reads CASTPTGYSGNTIYF. The DNA of the CDR3 is TGCGCCAGCACCCCGACAGGGTACTCTGGAAACACCATATATTTT.

The gene calls are TRBV7-2 and TRBJ2-2; maybe TRBD1 (6 bases). V was pared by 7 bases and J by 4 bases, with 10 bases between. There are 13 residues in the CDR3. Germline CDR1 SGHTA, CDR2 FQGNSA. The CDR3 region has the DNA TGTGCCAGCACCCCAGGGGCCACCGGGGAGCTGTTTTTT. This translates into CASTPGATGELFF. The full variable domain, completed using reference TRBV7-2 and TRBJ2-2, is GAGVSQSPSNKVTEKGKDVELRCDPISGHTALYWYRQSLGQGLEFLIYFQGNSAPDKSGLPSDRFSAERTGGSVSTLTIQRTQQEDSAVYLCASTPGATGELFFGEGSRLTVL.

This clone occurred a few times. J is TRBJ1-2 and V is TRBV7-9, with a tentative D call TRBD1 (5 bases). The CDR3 is 13 residues long. V was pared by 6 bases and J by 6 bases, with 14 bases between. Germline V gene sequence: CDR1 SEHNR, CDR2 FQNEAQ (reference sequence). This CDR3 reads CASRLQAGNGYTF. CDR3 in DNA: TGTGCCAGCAGACTACAGGCTGGGAATGGCTACACCTTC.

The V gene is TRBV7-2, the J gene TRBJ2-7, with a tentative D call TRBD1 (6 bases). There are 12 residues in the CDR3. Trimming took off 5 bases at V and 9 bases at J, with 14 bases between the two ends. CDR1 SGHTA and CDR2 FQGNSA come from the germline V gene. CDR3 in amino acids: CASSLGGNRQYF. CDR3 nucleotides: TGTGCCAGCAGCCTAGGGGGTAACAGGCAGTACTTC.